This T cell receptor beta chain was profiled in a study of blood T cell repertoires in COVID-19. At the level of the study: Donors in the United States, Italy and Spain gave samples during acute or convalescent COVID-19.

This clone showed up just once. V gave up 0 bases and J gave up 0 bases, with 8 bases separating them. This CDR3 is 15 amino acids long. Looked up from germline, CDR1 is SGHRS and CDR2 is YFSETQ. Assay: immunoSEQ multiplex PCR; the TCRdb copy retains only in-frame clones and omits some. The sample consists of 250,000 to 400,000 clones, about 89% of them appearing once. Cohorts were based on clinical histories the participants reported. This chain links TRBV5-1 with TRBJ2-3, with D perhaps TRBD1 (5 bases). The receptor comes from a woman aged 30 to 39 who had recovered from COVID-19. Material: PBMCs or T cells enriched from blood (not recorded which). The CDR3 sequence: CASSLVGQSTDTQYF. DNA of the CDR3: TGCGCCAGCAGCTTGGTGGGGCAGAGCACAGATACGCAGTATTTT.